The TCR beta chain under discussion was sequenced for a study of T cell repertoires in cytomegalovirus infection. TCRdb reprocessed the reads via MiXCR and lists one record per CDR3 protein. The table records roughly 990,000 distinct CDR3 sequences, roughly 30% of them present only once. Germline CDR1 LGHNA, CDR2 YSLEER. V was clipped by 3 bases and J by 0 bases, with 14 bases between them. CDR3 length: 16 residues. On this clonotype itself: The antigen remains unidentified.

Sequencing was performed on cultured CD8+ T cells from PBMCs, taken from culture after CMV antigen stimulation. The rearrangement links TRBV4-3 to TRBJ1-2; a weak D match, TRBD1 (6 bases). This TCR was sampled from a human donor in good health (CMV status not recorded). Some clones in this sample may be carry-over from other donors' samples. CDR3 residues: CASSQFRDITNYGYTF. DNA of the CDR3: TGCGCCAGCAGCCAGTTCCGGGACATTACTAACTATGGCTACACCTTC.